This T cell receptor (beta chain) emerged from a study of T-cell reconstitution after alpha-beta-depleted transplantation in children. Unique molecular identifiers were incorporated during preparation of the TCRbeta library. TCRdb re-called the PCR reads through MiXCR, storing one row per CDR3 protein. The repertoire has a few hundred thousand distinct CDR3 sequences, more than 7.5% of them found once; the top ten carry around 5%. CDR3 length: 14 residues. The germline V gene has CDR1 SNHLY and CDR2 FYNNEI. V was trimmed by 3 bases and J by 8 bases, leaving 13 bases between them. The source was PBMCs from the stem cell graft donor, collected from the stem cell graft. V and J are TRBV2 and TRBJ1-4; perhaps TRBD1 as D (6 bases). This receptor was taken from a human donor who donated a stem cell graft to a child with SCID. The CDR3 coding sequence is TGTGCCAGCAGTGAGTGGGACAAGTTCGAAAAACTGTTTTTT. Translation: CASSEWDKFEKLFF.